The sequence of this T cell receptor (beta chain) was determined in a study of tumour-infiltrating T cells in Burkitt lymphoma. Across the study: Productive clonality predicted overall and progression-free survival.

The germline V and J ends were trimmed by 3 bases and 5 bases, with 14 bases remaining between them. Germline CDR1 reads SGHRS; CDR2 reads YFSETQ. This CDR3 contains 14 residues. Sequenced by immunoSEQ multiplex PCR; TCRdb stores in-frame clones only, minus some. The sample has about 7,800 clones, over 65% seen once. This chain links TRBV5-1 with TRBJ1-2, with D uncertain. Sequenced: tumor tissue. The sequence was obtained from a human donor with diffuse large B-cell lymphoma. CDR3 in amino acids: CASSSDKGEYGYTF. In DNA, the CDR3 is TGCGCCAGCAGCTCTGACAAGGGCGAATATGGCTACACCTTC.